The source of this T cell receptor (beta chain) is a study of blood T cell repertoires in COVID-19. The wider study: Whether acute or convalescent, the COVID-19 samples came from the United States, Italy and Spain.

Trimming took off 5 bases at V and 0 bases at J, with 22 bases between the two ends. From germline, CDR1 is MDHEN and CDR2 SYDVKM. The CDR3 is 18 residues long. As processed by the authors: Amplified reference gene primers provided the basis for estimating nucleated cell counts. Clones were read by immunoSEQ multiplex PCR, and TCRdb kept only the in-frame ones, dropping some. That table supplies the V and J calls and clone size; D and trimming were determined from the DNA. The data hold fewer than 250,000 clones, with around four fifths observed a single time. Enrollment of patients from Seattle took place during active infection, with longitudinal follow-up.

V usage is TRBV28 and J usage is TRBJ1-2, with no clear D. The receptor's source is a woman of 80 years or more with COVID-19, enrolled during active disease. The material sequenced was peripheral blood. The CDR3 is CASSVLSAGGSSNYGYTF. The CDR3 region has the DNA TGTGCCAGCAGTGTGCTTTCGGCTGGAGGATCCTCTAACTATGGCTACACCTTC.